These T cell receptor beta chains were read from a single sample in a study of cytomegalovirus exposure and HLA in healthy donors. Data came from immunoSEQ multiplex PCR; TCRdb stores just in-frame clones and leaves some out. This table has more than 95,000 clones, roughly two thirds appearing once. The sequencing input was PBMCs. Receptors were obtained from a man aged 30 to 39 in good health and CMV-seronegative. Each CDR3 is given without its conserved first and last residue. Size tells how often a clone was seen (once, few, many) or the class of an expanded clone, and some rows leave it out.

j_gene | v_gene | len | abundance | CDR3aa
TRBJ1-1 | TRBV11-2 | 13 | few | ASSLTGTGNTEAF
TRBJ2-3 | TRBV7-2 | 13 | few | ASSLSTIALDTQY
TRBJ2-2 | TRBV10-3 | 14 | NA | ATTGGRASSTGELF
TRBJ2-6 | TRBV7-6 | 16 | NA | ASSPRQGAQTGANVLT
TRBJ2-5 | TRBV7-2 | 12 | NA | ASSSWGPAETQY
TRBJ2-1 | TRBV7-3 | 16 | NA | ASRERPIYSSSYNEQF
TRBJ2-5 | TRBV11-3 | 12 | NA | ASSLAPRGETQY
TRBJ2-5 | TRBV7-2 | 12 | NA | ASSLGLAGETQY
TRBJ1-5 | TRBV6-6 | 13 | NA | ASSQQGVGNQPQH
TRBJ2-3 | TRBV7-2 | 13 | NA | ASSLGTGGANTQY
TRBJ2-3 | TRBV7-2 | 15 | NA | ASSRQMPTTSTDTQY
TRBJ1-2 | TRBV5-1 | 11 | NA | ASSLGTGGFNT
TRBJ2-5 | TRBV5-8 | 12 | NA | ASSVTSSGETQY
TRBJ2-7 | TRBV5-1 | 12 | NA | ASSLRQPDYEQY
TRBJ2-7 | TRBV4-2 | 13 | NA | ASSQEASGYYEQY
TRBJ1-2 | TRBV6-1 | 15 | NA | ASSAGLTGARNYGYT
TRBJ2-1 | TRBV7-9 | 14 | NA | ASSLRLAVSYNEQF
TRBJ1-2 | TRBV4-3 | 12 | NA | ASSQDNREGGYT
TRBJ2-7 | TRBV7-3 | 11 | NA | ASSQLAGSEQY
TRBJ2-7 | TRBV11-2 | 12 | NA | ASSLLGGFYEQY
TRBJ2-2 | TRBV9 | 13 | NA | ASSRGLAGIGELF
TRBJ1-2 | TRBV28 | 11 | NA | ASRPRLAGGYT
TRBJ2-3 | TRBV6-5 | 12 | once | ASSYGQQRDTQY
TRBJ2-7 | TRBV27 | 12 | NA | ASRDTGTVYEQY
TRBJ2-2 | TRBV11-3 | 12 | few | ASSLVANTGELF
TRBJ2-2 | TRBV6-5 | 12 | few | ASRRQSGTGELF
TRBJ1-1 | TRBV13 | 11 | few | ASSSQGQTEAF
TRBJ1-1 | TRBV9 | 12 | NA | ASSVDRGTTEAF
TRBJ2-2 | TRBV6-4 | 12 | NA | ASSAIPAGGELF
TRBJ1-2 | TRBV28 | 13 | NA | ASSFLKRQGGGYT
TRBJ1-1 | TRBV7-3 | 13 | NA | ASSLSSVGNTEAF
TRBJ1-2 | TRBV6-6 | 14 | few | ASSYSEYRGGYGYT
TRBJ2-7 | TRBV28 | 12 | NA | ASSLWGSSYEQY
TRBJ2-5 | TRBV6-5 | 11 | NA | ASSRDRQETQY
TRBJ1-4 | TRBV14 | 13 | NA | ASSRLDRGGEKLF
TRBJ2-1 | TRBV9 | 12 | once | ASSALGAGNEQF
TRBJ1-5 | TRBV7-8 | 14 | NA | ASSLALGTGNQPQH
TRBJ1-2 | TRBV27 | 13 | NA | ASNDSGGRRHGYT
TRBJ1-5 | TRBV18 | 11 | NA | ASSTLDNQPQH
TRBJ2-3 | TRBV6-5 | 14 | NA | ASSYSGQGTRDTQY
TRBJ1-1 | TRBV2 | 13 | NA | ASSEAMGGLTEAF
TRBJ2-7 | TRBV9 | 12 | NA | ASSHDGNSYEQY
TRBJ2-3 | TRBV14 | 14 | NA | ASSPLVRSSTDTQY
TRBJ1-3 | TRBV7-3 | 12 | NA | ASSLRGGENTIY
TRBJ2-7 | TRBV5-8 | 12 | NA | ASSRRAGSYEQY
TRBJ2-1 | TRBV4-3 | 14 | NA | ASSPGLSNSYNEQF
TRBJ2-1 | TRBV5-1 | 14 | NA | ASSFLAGEEVRGKF
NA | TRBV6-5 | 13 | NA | ASSYRTAREDEQY
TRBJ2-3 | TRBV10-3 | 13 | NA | AISETGGPADTQY
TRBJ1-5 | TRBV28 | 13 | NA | ASSRNDGRNQPQH
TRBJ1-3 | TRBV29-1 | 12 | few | SVLTGVSGNTIY
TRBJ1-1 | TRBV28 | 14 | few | ASRPGTGLMNTEAF
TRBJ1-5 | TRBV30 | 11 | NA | AWATGRDQPQH
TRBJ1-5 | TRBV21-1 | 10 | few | ASSKPGQPQH
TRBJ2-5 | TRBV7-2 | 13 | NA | ASSRGLADQETQY